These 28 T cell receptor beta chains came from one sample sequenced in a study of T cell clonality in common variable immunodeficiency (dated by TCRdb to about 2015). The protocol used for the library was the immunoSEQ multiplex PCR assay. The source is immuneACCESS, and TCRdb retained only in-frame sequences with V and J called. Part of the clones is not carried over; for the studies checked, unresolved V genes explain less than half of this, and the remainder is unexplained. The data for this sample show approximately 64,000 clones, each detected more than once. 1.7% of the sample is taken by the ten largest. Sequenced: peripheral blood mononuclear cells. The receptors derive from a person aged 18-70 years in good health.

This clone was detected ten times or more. This CDR3 reads CASSIGAQGRGNQPQHF. The CDR3 bases that were read are TGTGCCAGTAGTATAGGCGCCCAGGGTAGGGGCAATCAGCCC. The chain is built from TRBV19 and TRBJ1-5, with a weak D call TRBD1 (5 bases). The CDR3 end is not reached by the read, which stops 3 residues before it; the germline J gene fills it in. Trimming took off 1 base at V and 2 bases at J, with 15 bases between the two ends. From germline, CDR1 is LNHDA and CDR2 SQIVND (reference sequence). The CDR3 length is 17 residues. Full variable domain (remainder filled in from reference TRBV19 and TRBJ1-5): DGGITQSPKYLFRKEGQNVTLSCEQNLNHDAMYWYRQDPGQGLRLIYYSQIVNDFQKGDIAEGYSVSREKKESFPLTVTSAQKNPTAFYLCASSIGAQGRGNQPQHFGDGTRLSIL.

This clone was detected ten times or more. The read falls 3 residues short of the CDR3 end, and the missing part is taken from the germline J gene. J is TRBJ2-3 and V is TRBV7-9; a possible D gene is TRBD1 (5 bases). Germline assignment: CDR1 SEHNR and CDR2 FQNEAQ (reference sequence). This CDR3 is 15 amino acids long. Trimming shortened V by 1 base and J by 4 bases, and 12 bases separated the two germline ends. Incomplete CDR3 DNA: TGTGCCAGCAGCTTAGGTGGGGCGCCTTCAGATACG. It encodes CASSLGGAPSDT. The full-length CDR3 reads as CASSLGGAPSDTQYF. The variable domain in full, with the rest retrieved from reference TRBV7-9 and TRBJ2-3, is DTGVSQNPRHKITKRGQNVTFRCDPISEHNRLYWYRQTLGQGPEFLTYFQNEAQLEKSRLLSDRFSAERPKGSFSTLEIQRTEQGDSAMYLCASSLGGAPSDTQYFGPGTRLTVL.

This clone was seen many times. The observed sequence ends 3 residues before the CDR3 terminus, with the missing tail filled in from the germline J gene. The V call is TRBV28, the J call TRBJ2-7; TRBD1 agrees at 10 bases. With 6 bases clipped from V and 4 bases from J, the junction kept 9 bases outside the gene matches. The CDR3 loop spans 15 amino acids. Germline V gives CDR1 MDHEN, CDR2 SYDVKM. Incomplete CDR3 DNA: TGTGCCAGCAGCGAACGCGGGACAGGGGATTACGAG. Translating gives CASSERGTGDYE. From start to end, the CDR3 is CASSERGTGDYEQYF. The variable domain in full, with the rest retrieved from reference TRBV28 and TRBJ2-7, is DVKVTQSSRYLVKRTGEKVFLECVQDMDHENMFWYRQDPGLGLRLIYFSYDVKMKEKGDIPEGYSVSREKKERFSLILESASTNQTSMYLCASSERGTGDYEQYFGPGTRLTVT.

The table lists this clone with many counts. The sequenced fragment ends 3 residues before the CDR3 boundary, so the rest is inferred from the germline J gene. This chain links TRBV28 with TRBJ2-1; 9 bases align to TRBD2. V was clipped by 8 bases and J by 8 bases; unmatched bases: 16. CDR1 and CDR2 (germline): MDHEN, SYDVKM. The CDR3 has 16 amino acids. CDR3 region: CASGQSASGISHEQFF. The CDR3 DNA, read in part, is TGTGCCAGCGGCCAGTCGGCTAGCGGGATTTCTCATGAG. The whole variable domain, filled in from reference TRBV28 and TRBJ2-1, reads DVKVTQSSRYLVKRTGEKVFLECVQDMDHENMFWYRQDPGLGLRLIYFSYDVKMKEKGDIPEGYSVSREKKERFSLILESASTNQTSMYLCASGQSASGISHEQFFGPGTRLTVL.

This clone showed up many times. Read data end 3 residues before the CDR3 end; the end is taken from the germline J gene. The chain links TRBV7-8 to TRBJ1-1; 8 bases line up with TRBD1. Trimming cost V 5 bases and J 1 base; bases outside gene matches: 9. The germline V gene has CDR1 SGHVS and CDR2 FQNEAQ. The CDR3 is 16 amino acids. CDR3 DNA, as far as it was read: TGTGCCAGCAGCCCAAACCCAGGGGGCGGGAACACTGAA. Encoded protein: CASSPNPGGGNTE. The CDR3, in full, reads CASSPNPGGGNTEAFF. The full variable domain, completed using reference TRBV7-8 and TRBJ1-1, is GAGVSQSPRYKVAKRGQDVALRCDPISGHVSLFWYQQALGQGPEFLTYFQNEAQLDKSGLPSDRFFAERPEGSVSTLKIQRTQQEDSAVYLCASSPNPGGGNTEAFFGQGTRLTVV.

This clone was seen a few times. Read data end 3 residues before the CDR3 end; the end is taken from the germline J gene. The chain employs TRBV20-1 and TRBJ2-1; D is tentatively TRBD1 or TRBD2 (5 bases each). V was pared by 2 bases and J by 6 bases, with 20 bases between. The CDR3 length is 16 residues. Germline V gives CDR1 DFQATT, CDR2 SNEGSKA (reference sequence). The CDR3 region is CSARKGRGVASNEQFF. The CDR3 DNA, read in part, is TGCAGTGCTAGAAAGGGTCGAGGGGTGGCGTCCAATGAG.

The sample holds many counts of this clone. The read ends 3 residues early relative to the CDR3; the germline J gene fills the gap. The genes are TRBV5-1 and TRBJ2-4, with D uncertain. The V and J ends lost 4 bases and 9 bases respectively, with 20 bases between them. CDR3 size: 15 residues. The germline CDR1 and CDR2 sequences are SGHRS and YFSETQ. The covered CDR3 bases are TGCGCCAGCAGCCTGGTGTCTGGAAGCGCCGGCATT. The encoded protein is CASSLVSGSAGI. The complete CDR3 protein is CASSLVSGSAGIQYF. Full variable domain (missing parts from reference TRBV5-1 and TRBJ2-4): KAGVTQTPRYLIKTRGQQVTLSCSPISGHRSVSWYQQTPGQGLQFLFEYFSETQRNKGNFPGRFSGRQFSNSRSEMNVSTLELGDSALYLCASSLVSGSAGIQYFGAGTRLSVL.

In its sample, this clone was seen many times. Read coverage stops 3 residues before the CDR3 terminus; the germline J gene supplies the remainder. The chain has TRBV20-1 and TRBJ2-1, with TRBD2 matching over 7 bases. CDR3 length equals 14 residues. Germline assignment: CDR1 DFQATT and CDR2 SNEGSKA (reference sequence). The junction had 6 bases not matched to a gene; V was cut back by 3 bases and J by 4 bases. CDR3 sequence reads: CSASGLADYNEQFF. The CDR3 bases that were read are TGCAGTGCTAGCGGGCTAGCGGATTACAATGAG.

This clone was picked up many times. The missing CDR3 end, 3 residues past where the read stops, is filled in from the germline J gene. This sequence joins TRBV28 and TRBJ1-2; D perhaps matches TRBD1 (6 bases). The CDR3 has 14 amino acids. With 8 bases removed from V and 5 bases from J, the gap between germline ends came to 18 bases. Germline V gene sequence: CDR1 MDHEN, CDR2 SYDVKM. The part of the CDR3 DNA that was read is TGTGCCAGCCGAAAGACAGGCTCCGAGTATGGC. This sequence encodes CASRKTGSEYG. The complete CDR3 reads CASRKTGSEYGYTF.

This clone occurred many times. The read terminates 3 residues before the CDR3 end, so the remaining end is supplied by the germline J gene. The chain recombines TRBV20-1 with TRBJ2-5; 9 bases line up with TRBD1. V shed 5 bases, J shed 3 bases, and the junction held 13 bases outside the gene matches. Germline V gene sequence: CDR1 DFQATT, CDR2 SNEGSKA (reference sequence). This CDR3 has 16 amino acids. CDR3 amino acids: CSAFPGTGLEEETQYF. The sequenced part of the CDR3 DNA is TGCAGTGCTTTCCCCGGGACAGGGCTGGAGGAAGAGACC.

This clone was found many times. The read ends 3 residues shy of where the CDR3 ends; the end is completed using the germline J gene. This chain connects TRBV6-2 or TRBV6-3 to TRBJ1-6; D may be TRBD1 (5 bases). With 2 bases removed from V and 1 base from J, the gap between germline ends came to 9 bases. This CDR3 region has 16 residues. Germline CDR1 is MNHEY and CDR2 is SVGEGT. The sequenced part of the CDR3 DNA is TGTGCCAGCAGTTACGCCGGGGGGTCCTATAATTCACCC. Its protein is CASSYAGGSYNSP. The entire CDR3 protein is CASSYAGGSYNSPLHF.

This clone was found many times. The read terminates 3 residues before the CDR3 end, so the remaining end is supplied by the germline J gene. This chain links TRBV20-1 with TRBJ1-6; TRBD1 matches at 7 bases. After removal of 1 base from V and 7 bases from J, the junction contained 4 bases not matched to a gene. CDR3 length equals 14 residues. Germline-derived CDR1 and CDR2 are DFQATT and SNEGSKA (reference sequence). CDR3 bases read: TGCAGTGCTAGAGCGACAGGGTTAAATTCACCC. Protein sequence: CSARATGLNSP. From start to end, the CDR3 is CSARATGLNSPLHF.

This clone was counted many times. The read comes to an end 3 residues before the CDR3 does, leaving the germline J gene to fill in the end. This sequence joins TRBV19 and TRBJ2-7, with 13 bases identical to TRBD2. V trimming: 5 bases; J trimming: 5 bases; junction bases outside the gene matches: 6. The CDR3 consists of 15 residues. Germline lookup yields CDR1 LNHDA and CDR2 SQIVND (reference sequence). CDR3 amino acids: CASSALTSGRNEQYF. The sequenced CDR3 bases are TGTGCCAGTAGTGCCCTGACTAGCGGGAGGAACGAG.

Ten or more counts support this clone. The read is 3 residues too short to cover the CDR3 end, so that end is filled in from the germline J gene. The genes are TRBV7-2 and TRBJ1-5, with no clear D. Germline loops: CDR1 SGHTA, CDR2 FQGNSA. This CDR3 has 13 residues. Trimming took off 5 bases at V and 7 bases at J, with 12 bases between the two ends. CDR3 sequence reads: CASSPTLRQPQHF. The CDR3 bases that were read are TGTGCCAGCAGCCCCACCCTCCGGCAGCCC.

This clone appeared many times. The CDR3 is CASSKTGRSSYNEQFF. The sequenced CDR3 bases are TGTGCCAGCAGCAAGACAGGGAGAAGCTCCTACAATGAG. The chain is built from TRBV12-3 or TRBV12-4 and TRBJ2-1; 7 bases are a match to TRBD1. The CDR3 end falls 3 residues outside the read, so it is completed with the germline J gene. The CDR3 loop spans 16 amino acids. J was trimmed by 0 bases and V by 6 bases; bases with no gene match: 8.

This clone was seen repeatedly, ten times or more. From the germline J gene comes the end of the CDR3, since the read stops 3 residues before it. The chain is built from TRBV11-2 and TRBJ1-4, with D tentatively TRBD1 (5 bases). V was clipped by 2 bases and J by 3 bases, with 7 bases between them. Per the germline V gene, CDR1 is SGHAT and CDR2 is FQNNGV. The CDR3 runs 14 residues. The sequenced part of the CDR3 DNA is TGTGCCAGCAGCTTATCACAGGCTAATGAAAAA. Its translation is CASSLSQANEK. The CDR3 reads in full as CASSLSQANEKLFF.

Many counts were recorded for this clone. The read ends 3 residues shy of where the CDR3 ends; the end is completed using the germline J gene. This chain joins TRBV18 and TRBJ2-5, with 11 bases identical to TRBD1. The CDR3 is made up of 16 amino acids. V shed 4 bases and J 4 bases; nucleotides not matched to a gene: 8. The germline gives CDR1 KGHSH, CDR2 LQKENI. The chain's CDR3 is CASSLTGTGGGETQYF. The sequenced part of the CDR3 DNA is TGTGCCAGCTCACTCACCGGGACAGGGGGGGGAGAGACC.

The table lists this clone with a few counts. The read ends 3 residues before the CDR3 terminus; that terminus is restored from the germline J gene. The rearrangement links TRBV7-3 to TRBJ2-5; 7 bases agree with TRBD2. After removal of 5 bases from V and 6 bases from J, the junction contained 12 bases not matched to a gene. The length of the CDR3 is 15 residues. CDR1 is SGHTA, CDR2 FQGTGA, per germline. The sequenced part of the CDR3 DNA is TGTGCCAGCAGCATAGACCACGGGGGGAGTAAGACC. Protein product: CASSIDHGGSKT. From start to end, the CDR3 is CASSIDHGGSKTQYF.

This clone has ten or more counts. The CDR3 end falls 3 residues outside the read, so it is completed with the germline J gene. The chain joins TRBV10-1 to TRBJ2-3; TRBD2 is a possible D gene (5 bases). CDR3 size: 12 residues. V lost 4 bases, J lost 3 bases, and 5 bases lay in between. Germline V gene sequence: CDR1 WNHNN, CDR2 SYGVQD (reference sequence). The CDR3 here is CASSGGTDTQYF. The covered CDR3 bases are TGCGCCAGCAGTGGAGGGACAGATACG.

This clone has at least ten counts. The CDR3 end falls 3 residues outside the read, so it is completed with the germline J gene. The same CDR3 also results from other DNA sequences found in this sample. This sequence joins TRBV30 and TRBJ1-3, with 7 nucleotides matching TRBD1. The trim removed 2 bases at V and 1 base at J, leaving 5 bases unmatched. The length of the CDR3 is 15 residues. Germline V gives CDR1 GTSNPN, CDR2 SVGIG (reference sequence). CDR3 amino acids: CAWSRDSGSGNTIYF. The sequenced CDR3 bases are TGTGCCTGGAGTCGGGACAGTGGTTCTGGAAACACC.

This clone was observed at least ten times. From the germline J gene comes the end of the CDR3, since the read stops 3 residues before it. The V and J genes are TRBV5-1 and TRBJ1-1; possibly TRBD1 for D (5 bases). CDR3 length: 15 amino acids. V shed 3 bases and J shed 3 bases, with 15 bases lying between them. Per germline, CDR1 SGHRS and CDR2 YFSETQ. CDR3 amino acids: CASSSGGMVDTEAFF. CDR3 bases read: TGCGCCAGCAGCTCCGGGGGGATGGTAGACACTGAA.

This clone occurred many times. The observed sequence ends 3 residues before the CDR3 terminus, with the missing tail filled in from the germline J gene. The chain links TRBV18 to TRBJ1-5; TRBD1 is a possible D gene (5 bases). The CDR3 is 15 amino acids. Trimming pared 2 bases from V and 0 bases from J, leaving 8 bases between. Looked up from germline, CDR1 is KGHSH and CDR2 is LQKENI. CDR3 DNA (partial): TGTGCCAGCTCACCAGACAGCCTTAGCAATCAGCCC. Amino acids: CASSPDSLSNQP. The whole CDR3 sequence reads CASSPDSLSNQPQHF. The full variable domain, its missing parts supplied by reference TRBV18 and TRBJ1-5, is NAGVMQNPRHLVRRRGQEARLRCSPMKGHSHVYWYRQLPEEGLKFMVYLQKENIIDESGMPKERFSAEFPKEGPSILRIQQVVRGDSAAYFCASSPDSLSNQPQHFGDGTRLSIL.

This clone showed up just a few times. Incomplete CDR3 DNA: TGCGCCAGCAGACTCGACTCAGGGGGAACTGAA. Its protein is CASRLDSGGTE. The full CDR3 protein is CASRLDSGGTEAFF. The chain has TRBV10-2 and TRBJ1-1, with TRBD1 matching over 7 bases. The read terminates 3 residues ahead of where the CDR3 ends, so the germline J gene completes it. This CDR3 has 14 residues. CDR1 and CDR2 (germline): WSHSY, SAAADI. The V gene end was trimmed by 6 bases and the J gene end by 5 bases; junction bases not matched to a gene: 9.

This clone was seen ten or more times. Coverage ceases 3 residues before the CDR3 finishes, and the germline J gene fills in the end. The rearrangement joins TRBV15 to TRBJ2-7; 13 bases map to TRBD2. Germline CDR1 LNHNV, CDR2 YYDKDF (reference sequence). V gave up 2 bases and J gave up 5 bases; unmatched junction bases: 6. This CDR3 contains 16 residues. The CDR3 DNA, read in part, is TGTGCCACCAGCAGAACGGGACTAGCGGGACAAGACGAG. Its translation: CATSRTGLAGQDE. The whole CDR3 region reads CATSRTGLAGQDEQYF.

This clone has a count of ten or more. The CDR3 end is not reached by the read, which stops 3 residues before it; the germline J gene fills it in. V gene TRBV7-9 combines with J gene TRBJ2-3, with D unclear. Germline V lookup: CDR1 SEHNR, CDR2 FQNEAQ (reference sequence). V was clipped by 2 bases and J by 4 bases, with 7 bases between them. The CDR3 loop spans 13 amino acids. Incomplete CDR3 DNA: TGTGCCAGCAGCTTAACGCTAGCAGATACG. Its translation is CASSLTLADT. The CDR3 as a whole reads CASSLTLADTQYF.

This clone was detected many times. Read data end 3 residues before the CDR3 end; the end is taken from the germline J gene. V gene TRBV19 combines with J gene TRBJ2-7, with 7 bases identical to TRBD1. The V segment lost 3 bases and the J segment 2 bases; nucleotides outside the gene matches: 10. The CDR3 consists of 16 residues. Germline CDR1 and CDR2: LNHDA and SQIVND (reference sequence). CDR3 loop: CASSINRDSLTYEQYF. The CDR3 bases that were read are TGTGCCAGTAGTATCAACCGGGACAGCCTCACCTACGAG.

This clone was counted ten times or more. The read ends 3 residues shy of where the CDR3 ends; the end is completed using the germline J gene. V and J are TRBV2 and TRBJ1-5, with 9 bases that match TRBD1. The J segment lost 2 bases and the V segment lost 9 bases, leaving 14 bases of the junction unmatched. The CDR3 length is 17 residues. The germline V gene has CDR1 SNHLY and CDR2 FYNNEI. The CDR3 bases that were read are TGTGCCAGTAGCGGGACAGGGAGCCTTAGTCGCAATCAGCCC. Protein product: CASSGTGSLSRNQP. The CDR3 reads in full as CASSGTGSLSRNQPQHF.

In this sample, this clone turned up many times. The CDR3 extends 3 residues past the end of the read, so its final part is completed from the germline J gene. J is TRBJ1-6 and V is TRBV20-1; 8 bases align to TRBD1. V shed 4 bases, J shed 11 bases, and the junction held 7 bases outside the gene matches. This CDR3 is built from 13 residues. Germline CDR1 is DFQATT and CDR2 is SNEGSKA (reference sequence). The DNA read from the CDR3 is TGCAGTGCTATCCGACAGGGGCGTACACCC. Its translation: CSAIRQGRTP. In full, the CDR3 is CSAIRQGRTPLHF.